This T cell receptor beta chain came from a study of blood T cell repertoires in COVID-19. Produced via immunoSEQ multiplex PCR; TCRdb's table is partial and in-frame only. The sample lists around 91,000 clones, roughly 88% seen once, with 12% in the top ten. Per the germline V gene, CDR1 is LGHNA and CDR2 is YNFKEQ. The CDR3 is 15 residues long. The ends were cut back, 1 base at V and 4 bases at J, with 10 bases in the middle. The chain links TRBV4-2 to TRBJ1-4, with a tentative D call TRBD1 (6 bases). The TCR originated in a human donor in a cohort sampled during active COVID-19. Sequenced material: peripheral blood. This chain's CDR3 is CASSQGTAVNEKLFF. The CDR3 nucleotides are TGTGCCAGCAGCCAAGGGACAGCAGTTAATGAAAAACTGTTTTTT.